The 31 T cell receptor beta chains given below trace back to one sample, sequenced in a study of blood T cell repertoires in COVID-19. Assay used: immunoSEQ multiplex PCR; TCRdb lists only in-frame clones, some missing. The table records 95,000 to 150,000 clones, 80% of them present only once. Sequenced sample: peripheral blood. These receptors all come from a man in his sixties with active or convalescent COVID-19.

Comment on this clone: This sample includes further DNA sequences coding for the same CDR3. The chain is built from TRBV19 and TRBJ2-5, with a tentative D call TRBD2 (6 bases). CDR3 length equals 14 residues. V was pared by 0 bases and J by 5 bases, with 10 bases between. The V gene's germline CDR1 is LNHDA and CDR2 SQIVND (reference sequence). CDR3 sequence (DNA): TGTGCCAGTAGTATAGACGCAGGGAGGGAGACCCAGTACTTC. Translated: CASSIDAGRETQYF.

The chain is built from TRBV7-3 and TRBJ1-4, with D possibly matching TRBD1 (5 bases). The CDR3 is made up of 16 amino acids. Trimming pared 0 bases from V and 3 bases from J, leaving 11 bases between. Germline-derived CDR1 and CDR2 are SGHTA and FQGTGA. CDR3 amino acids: CASSLTGRAANEKLFF. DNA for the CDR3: TGTGCCAGCAGCTTAACTGGCAGGGCGGCTAATGAAAAACTGTTTTTT.

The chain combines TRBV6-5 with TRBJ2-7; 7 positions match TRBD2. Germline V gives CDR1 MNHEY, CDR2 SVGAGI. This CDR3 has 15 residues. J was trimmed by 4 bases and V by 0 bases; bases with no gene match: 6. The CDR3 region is CASSYSMGGGYEQYF. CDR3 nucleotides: TGTGCCAGCAGTTACTCGATGGGGGGGGGATACGAGCAGTACTTC.

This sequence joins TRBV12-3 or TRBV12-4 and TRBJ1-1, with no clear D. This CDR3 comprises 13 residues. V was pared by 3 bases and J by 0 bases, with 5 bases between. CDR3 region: CASSLQLNTEAFF. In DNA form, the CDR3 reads TGTGCCAGCAGTTTGCAGTTGAACACTGAAGCTTTCTTT.

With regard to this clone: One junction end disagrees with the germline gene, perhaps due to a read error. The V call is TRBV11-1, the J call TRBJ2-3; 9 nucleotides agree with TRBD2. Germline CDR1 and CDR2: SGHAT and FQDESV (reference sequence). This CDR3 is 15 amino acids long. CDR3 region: CASSLAGTSTDTQYF. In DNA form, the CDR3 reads TGTGCCAGCAGCCTAGCGGGGACTAGCACAGATACGCAGTATTTT.

The CDR3 loop reads CASSIRLAGARGETQYF. In DNA form, the CDR3 reads TGTGCCAGTAGTATACGCCTAGCGGGAGCAAGGGGAGAGACCCAGTACTTC. The chain couples TRBV19 to TRBJ2-5, with TRBD2 matching 10 bases. V lost 2 bases, J lost 4 bases, and 10 bases stayed unmatched. The CDR3 is 17 residues long. Germline-derived CDR1 and CDR2 are LNHDA and SQIVND (reference sequence).

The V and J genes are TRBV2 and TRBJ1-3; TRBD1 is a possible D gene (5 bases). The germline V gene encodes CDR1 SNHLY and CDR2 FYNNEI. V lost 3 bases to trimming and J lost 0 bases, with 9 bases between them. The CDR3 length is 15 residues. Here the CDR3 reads CASSDRVSSGNTIYF. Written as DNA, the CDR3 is TGTGCCAGCAGTGACAGGGTCAGCTCTGGAAACACCATATATTTT.

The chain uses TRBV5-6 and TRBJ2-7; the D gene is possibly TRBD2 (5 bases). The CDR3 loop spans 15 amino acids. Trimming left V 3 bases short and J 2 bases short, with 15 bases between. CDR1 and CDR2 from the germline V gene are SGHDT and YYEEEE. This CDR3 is CASSSRLYPTYEQYF. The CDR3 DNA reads TGTGCCAGCAGCTCCCGACTATACCCGACCTACGAGCAGTACTTC.

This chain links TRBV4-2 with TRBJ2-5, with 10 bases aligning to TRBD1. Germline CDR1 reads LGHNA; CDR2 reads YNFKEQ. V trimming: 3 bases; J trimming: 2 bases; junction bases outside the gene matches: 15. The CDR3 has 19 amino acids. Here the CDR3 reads CASSHALGTGVGVQETQYF. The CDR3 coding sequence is TGTGCCAGCAGCCACGCTCTGGGGACAGGGGTCGGGGTACAAGAGACCCAGTACTTC.

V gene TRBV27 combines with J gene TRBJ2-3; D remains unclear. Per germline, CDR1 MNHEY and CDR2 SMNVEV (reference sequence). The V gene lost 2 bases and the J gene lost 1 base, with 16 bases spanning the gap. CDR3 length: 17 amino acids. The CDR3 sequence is CASSLKQDGWGTDTQYF. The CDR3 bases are TGTGCCAGCAGTTTAAAGCAGGATGGTTGGGGCACAGATACGCAGTATTTT.

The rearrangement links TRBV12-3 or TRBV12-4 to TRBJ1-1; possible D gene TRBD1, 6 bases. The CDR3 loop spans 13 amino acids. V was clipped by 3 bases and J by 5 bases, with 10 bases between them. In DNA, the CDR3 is TGTGCCAGCAGTTTCACAGGGAGTACTGAAGCTTTCTTT. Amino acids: CASSFTGSTEAFF.

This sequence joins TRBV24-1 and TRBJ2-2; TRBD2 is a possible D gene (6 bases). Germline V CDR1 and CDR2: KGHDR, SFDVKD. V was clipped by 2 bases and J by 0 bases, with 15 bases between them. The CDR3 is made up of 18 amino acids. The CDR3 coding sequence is TGTGCCACCAGTGATTCCCCTGGGAGGTCCTCGAACACCGGGGAGCTGTTTTTT. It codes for CATSDSPGRSSNTGELFF.

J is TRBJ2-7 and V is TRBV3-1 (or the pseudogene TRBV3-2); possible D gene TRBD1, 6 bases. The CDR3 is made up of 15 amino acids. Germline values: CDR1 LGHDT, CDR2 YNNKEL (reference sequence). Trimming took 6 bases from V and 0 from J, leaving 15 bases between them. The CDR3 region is CASSAGTDSSYEQYF. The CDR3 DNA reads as TGTGCCAGCAGTGCCGGGACGGACAGCTCCTACGAGCAGTACTTC.

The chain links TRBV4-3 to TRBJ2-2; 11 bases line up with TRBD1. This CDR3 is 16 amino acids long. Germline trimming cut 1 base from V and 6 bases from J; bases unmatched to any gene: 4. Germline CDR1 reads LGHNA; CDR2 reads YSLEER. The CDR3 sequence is CASSQGTGGLPGELFF. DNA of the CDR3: TGCGCCAGCAGCCAAGGGACAGGGGGCTTACCCGGGGAGCTGTTTTTT.

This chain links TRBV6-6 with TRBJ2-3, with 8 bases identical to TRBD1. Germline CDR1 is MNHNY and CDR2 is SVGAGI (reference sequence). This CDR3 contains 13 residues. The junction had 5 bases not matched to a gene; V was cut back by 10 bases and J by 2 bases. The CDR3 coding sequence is TGTGCCATCTCGACAGGGGCCACAGATACGCAGTATTTT. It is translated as CAISTGATDTQYF.

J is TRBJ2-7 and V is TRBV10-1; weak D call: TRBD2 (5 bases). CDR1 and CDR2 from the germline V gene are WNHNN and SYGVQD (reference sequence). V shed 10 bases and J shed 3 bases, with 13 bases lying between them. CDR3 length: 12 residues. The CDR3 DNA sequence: TGCGCCAAAGGGAGCTCGGTCTACGAGCAGTACTTC. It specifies CAKGSSVYEQYF.

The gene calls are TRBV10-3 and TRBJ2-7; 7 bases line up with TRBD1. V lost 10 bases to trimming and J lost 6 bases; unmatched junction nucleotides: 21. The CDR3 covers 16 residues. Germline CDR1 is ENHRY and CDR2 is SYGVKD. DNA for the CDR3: TGTGCCACGAGTTCCGGGCGACAGGGCGATCGGGCCGAGCAGTACTTC. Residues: CATSSGRQGDRAEQYF.

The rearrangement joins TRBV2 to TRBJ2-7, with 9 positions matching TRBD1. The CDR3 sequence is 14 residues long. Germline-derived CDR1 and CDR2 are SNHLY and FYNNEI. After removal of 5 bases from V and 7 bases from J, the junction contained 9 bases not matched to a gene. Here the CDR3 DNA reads TGTGCCAGCAGTCCGGGACAGGGAGAGTGGGAGCAGTACTTC. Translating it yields CASSPGQGEWEQYF.

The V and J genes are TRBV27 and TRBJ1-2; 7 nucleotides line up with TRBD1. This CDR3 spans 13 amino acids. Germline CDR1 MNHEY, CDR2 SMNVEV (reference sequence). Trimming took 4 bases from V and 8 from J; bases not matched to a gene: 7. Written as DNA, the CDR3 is TGTGCCAGCAGTTCTACAGGGGTCTCAGGCTACACCTTC. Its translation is CASSSTGVSGYTF.

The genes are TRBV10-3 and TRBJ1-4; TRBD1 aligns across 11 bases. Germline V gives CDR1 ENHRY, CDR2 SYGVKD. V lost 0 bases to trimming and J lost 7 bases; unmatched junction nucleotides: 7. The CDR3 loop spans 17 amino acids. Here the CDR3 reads CAISESRPGQGGEKLFF. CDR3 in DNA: TGTGCCATCAGTGAGTCCAGGCCGGGACAGGGGGGTGAAAAACTGTTTTTT.

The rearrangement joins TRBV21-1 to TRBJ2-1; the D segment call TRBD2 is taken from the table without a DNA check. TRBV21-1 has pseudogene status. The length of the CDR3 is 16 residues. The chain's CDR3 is CASSIWTSGGNWEQFF. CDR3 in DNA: TGTGCCAGCAGCATCTGGACTAGCGGGGGAAACTGGGAGCAGTTCTTC.

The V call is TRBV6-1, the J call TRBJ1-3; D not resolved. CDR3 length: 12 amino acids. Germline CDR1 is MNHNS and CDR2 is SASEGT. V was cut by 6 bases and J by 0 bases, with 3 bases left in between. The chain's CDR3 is CASRYSGNTIYF. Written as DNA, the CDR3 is TGTGCCAGCAGGTACTCTGGAAACACCATATATTTT.

CDR3 sequence: CASSSDNYEQYF. The DNA of the CDR3 is TGTGCCAGCAGCTCTGACAACTACGAGCAGTACTTC. The chain links TRBV5-8 to TRBJ2-7, with D unclear. Germline CDR1 SGHTS, CDR2 YDEGEE. This CDR3 contains 12 residues. The V and J ends lost 3 bases and 3 bases respectively, with 7 bases between them.

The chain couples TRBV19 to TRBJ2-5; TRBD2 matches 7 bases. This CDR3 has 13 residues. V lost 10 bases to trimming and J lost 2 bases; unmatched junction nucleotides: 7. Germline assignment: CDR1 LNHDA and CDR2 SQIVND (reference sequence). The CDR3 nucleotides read TGTGCCACTGGAGAAGCGGGGCAAGAGACCCAGTACTTC. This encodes CATGEAGQETQYF. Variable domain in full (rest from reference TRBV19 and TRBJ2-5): DGGITQSPKYLFRKEGQNVTLSCEQNLNHDAMYWYRQDPGQGLRLIYYSQIVNDFQKGDIAEGYSVSREKKESFPLTVTSAQKNPTAFYLCATGEAGQETQYFGPGTRLLVL.

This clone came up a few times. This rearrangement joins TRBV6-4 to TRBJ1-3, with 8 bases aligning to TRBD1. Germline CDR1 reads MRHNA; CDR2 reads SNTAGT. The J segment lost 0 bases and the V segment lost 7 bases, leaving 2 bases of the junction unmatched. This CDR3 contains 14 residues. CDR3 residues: CASKQGGSGNTIYF. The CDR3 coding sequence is TGTGCCAGCAAACAGGGGGGCTCTGGAAACACCATATATTTT.

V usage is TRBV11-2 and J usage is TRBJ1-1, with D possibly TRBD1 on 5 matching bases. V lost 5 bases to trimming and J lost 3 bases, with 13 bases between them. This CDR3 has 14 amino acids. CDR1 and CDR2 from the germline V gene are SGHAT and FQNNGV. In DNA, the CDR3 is TGTGCCAGCAGCGCAAATAGCAGGGACACTGAAGCTTTCTTT. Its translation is CASSANSRDTEAFF.

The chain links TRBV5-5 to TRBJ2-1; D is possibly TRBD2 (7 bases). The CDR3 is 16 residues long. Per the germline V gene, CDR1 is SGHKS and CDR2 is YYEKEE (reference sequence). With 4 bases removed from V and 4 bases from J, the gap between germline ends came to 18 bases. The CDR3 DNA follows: TGTGCCAGCAGCCACCTTAGGGGGGGATCTTACAATGAGCAGTTCTTC. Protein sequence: CASSHLRGGSYNEQFF.

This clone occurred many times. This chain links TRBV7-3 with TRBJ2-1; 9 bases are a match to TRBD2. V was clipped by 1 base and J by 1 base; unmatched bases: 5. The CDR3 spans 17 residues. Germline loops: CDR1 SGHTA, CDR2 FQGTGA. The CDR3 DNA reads TGTGCCAGCAGCTTAAGGAGCGGGAGGACGTCCTACAATGAGCAGTTCTTC. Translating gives CASSLRSGRTSYNEQFF.

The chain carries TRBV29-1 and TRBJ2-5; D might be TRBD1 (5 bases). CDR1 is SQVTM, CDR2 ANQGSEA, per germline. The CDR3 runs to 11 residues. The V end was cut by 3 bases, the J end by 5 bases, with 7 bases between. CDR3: CSVDRVETQYF. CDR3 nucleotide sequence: TGCAGCGTTGACAGGGTGGAGACCCAGTACTTC. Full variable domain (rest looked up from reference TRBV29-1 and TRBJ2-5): SAVISQKPSRDICQRGTSLTIQCQVDSQVTMMFWYRQQPGQSLTLIATANQGSEATYESGFVIDKFPISRPNLTFSTLTVSNMSPEDSSIYLCSVDRVETQYFGPGTRLLVL.

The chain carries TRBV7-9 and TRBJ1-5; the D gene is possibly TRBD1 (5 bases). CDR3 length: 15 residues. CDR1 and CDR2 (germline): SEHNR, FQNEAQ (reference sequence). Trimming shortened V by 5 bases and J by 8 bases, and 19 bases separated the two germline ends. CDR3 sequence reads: CASSRAGRGGEPQHF. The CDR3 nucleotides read TGTGCCAGCAGCCGCGCCGGTAGGGGAGGTGAGCCCCAGCATTTT.

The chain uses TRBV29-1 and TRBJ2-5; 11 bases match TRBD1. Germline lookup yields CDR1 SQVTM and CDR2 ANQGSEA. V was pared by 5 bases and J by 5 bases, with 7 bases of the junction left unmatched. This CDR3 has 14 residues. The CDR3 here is CSVLGTGGRETQYF. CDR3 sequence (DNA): TGCAGCGTTCTTGGGACAGGGGGTCGGGAGACCCAGTACTTC.